One and the same sample provided the 20 T cell receptor beta chains below, sequenced in a study of human T cells and chemical hapten exposure. TCRdb re-called the RACE reads through MiXCR, storing one row per CDR3 protein. This sample has 120,000 or so distinct CDR3 sequences, with roughly an eighth found just once. Documented time point: patch test 1, 2 weeks after DPC sensitization. Regarding treatment: therapeutic diphenylcyclopropenone sensitization with weekly scalp DPC. The specimen comprised whole blood, sampled in connection with sensitization to the hapten diphenylcyclopropenone (DPC). The receptor source for this set is a man between 18 and 35 years old with alopecia areata. Some clones in this sample may be carry-over from other donors' samples.

In its sample, this clonotype was seen many times. The V gene is TRBV6-1, the J gene TRBJ2-5, with 7 bases lining up with TRBD2. CDR3 size: 13 residues. Germline V CDR1 and CDR2: MNHNS, SASEGT. V was pared by 5 bases and J by 4 bases, with 4 bases of the junction left unmatched. Here the CDR3 DNA reads TGTGCCAGCAGTTTGGGGAGGGTAGAGACCCAGTACTTC. Its protein is CASSLGRVETQYF.

The J gene is TRBJ1-5, the V gene TRBV12-3 or TRBV12-4, with unresolved D. The CDR3 totals 15 residues. Trimming pared 6 bases from V and 4 bases from J, leaving 16 bases between. This CDR3 is CASSGSEGQNQPQHF. The DNA for the CDR3 is TGTGCCAGCAGCGGATCTGAGGGTCAAAATCAGCCCCAGCATTTT.

J is TRBJ1-6 and V is TRBV6-1; 7 bases map to TRBD1. Germline CDR1 is MNHNS and CDR2 is SASEGT. With 4 bases clipped from V and 4 bases from J, the junction kept 4 bases outside the gene matches. The CDR3 sequence is 15 residues long. The CDR3 protein is CASSGDSRYNSPLHF. CDR3 DNA sequence: TGTGCCAGCAGTGGGGACAGCAGGTATAATTCACCCCTCCACTTT.

This chain joins TRBV20-1 and TRBJ1-6; D unclear. V shed 4 bases and J shed 0 bases, with 10 bases lying between them. The CDR3 runs to 15 residues. Germline V CDR1 and CDR2: DFQATT, SNEGSKA (reference sequence). The CDR3 loop reads CSAITANSYNSPLHF. The CDR3 DNA reads as TGCAGTGCTATTACAGCGAACTCCTATAATTCACCCCTCCACTTT.

A few counts support this clonotype. The V gene is TRBV6-2 or TRBV6-3, the J gene TRBJ2-1, with D maybe TRBD2 (6 bases). CDR3 length equals 14 residues. Germline CDR1 and CDR2: MNHEY and SVGEGT. Trimming stripped 8 bases from V and 7 bases from J, with 18 bases between. DNA of the CDR3: TGTGCCAGCGGTCGGGGAGGACTGAAAAATGAGCAGTTCTTC. This encodes CASGRGGLKNEQFF.

The rearrangement uses TRBV28 and TRBJ2-5, with a possible D match to TRBD2 (5 bases). This CDR3 spans 12 amino acids. Trimming removed 4 bases from V and 4 bases from J, with 7 bases in between. Germline assignment: CDR1 MDHEN and CDR2 SYDVKM. The CDR3, as DNA: TGTGCCAGCAGTTGGGAGTTAGAGACCCAGTACTTC. Encoded protein: CASSWELETQYF.

This clonotype has just a few counts. J is TRBJ2-1 and V is TRBV7-2, with 7 bases aligning to TRBD1. The junction had 4 bases not matched to a gene; V was cut back by 5 bases and J by 9 bases. CDR3 length: 12 residues. Germline CDR1 is SGHTA and CDR2 is FQGNSA. The DNA of the CDR3 is TGTGCCAGCAGCCCACGACAGGGTGAGCAGTTCTTC. Encoded protein: CASSPRQGEQFF.

This clonotype was counted at least ten times. The chain combines TRBV27 with TRBJ2-1; D not resolved. Germline lookup yields CDR1 MNHEY and CDR2 SMNVEV (reference sequence). V gave up 3 bases and J gave up 7 bases, with 10 bases separating them. The CDR3 length is 13 residues. CDR3 sequence (DNA): TGTGCCAGCAGTTTGGGCCCGGATAATGAGCAGTTCTTC. Translating it yields CASSLGPDNEQFF.

J is TRBJ2-1 and V is TRBV5-1; D uncertain. The V and J ends lost 0 bases and 5 bases respectively, with 9 bases between them. Germline CDR1 and CDR2: SGHRS and YFSETQ. This CDR3 comprises 14 residues. CDR3 amino acids: CASSLVLTNNEQFF. The CDR3, as DNA: TGCGCCAGCAGCTTGGTTCTTACAAACAATGAGCAGTTCTTC.

The chain couples TRBV9 to TRBJ2-5, with TRBD2 matching over 16 bases. CDR1 and CDR2 (germline): SGDLS, YYNGEE. The CDR3 is 17 residues long. With V trimmed by 2 bases and J by 2 bases, 3 bases remained unmatched. The CDR3 region has the DNA TGTGCCAGCAGCGTGGGACTAGCGGGGGGGCTTCAAGAGACCCAGTACTTC. This translates into CASSVGLAGGLQETQYF.

The sample holds a few counts of this clonotype. The V and J genes are TRBV7-2 and TRBJ2-4; 8 nucleotides match TRBD1. The CDR3 totals 14 residues. With 3 bases clipped from V and 5 bases from J, the junction kept 3 bases outside the gene matches. CDR1 is SGHTA and CDR2 is FQGNSA in the germline V gene. CDR3 nucleotides: TGTGCCAGCAGCTTCACAGGGGGACAAAACATTCAGTACTTC. Protein sequence: CASSFTGGQNIQYF.

The CDR3 loop reads CASSYRGRPIEETQYF. The DNA for the CDR3 is TGTGCCAGCAGTTATCGTGGCCGCCCGATTGAAGAGACCCAGTACTTC. This sequence joins TRBV6-2 or TRBV6-3 and TRBJ2-5; the D is unclear. V lost 3 bases and J 3 bases, leaving 17 bases between the germline ends. This CDR3 has 16 amino acids. Germline CDR1 MNHEY, CDR2 SVGEGT.

This rearrangement joins TRBV7-3 to TRBJ1-1, with 8 bases matching TRBD1. Germline V gene data show CDR1 as SGHTA and CDR2 as FQGTGA. The J segment lost 0 bases and the V segment lost 5 bases, leaving 5 bases of the junction unmatched. CDR3 size: 15 residues. The CDR3 protein is CASSASTGVNTEAFF. CDR3 sequence (DNA): TGTGCCAGCAGCGCTTCGACAGGGGTGAACACTGAAGCTTTCTTT.

The table lists this clonotype with many counts. This sequence joins TRBV11-2 and TRBJ2-1; 8 bases line up with TRBD1. Germline values: CDR1 SGHAT, CDR2 FQNNGV. The CDR3 sequence is 15 residues long. Trimming removed 4 bases from V and 4 bases from J; junction bases left unmatched: 6. CDR3 in DNA: TGTGCCAGCAGCTCTCACGACAGGGGATACAATGAGCAGTTCTTC. Residues: CASSSHDRGYNEQFF.

The chain combines TRBV20-1 with TRBJ2-7; 7 positions agree with TRBD1. The CDR3 is 14 amino acids. After removal of 1 base from V and 7 bases from J, the junction contained 10 bases not matched to a gene. In germline, CDR1 is DFQATT, CDR2 SNEGSKA (reference sequence). The chain's CDR3 is CSARALGRGREQYF. In DNA, the CDR3 is TGCAGTGCTAGAGCCCTAGGAAGGGGGCGGGAGCAGTACTTC.

This clonotype occurred many times. The rearrangement joins TRBV19 to TRBJ1-4; no clear D. In germline, CDR1 is LNHDA, CDR2 SQIVND (reference sequence). The CDR3 runs to 12 residues. Trimming left V 10 bases short and J 7 bases short, with 13 bases between. The CDR3 DNA reads as TGTGCCACCCTGGGCTACGGTGAAAAACTGTTTTTT. Translation gives CATLGYGEKLFF.

This clonotype was seen a few times. The chain has TRBV29-1 and TRBJ1-3; perhaps TRBD1 as D (6 bases). The CDR3 has 12 residues. Looked up from germline, CDR1 is SQVTM and CDR2 is ANQGSEA. Trimming shortened V by 4 bases and J by 3 bases, and 7 bases separated the two germline ends. CDR3 protein: CSVVDSGNTIYF. In DNA, the CDR3 is TGCAGCGTTGTGGACAGTGGAAACACCATATATTTT. Full variable domain (remainder filled in from reference TRBV29-1 and TRBJ1-3): SAVISQKPSRDICQRGTSLTIQCQVDSQVTMMFWYRQQPGQSLTLIATANQGSEATYESGFVIDKFPISRPNLTFSTLTVSNMSPEDSSIYLCSVVDSGNTIYFGEGSWLTVV.

This clonotype has a count of ten or more. The chain carries TRBV12-3 or TRBV12-4 and TRBJ2-7; 9 positions agree with TRBD1. With V trimmed by 2 bases and J by 3 bases, 5 bases remained unmatched. This CDR3 spans 15 amino acids. The CDR3 nucleotides read TGTGCCAGCAGTTTACTGGGGACAGGGCACTACGAGCAGTACTTC. Translating gives CASSLLGTGHYEQYF.

This clonotype was seen more than once but under ten times. The V and J genes are TRBV29-1 and TRBJ2-3; no clear D gene. The CDR3 is 12 residues long. The V and J ends lost 6 bases and 6 bases respectively, with 13 bases between them. Germline lookup yields CDR1 SQVTM and CDR2 ANQGSEA. The CDR3 protein is CSVATYSDTQYF. The CDR3 DNA reads as TGCAGCGTAGCAACGTATTCGGATACGCAGTATTTT.

This clonotype was counted ten times or more. The chain has TRBV6-4 and TRBJ1-1; weak D call: TRBD1 (5 bases). Trimming removed 9 bases at V and 3 bases at J, with 14 bases between. Germline V lookup: CDR1 MRHNA, CDR2 SNTAGT. This CDR3 is built from 13 residues. CDR3 sequence reads: CASRNAGDTEAFF. The CDR3 DNA is TGTGCCAGTAGGAACGCGGGGGACACTGAAGCTTTCTTT.